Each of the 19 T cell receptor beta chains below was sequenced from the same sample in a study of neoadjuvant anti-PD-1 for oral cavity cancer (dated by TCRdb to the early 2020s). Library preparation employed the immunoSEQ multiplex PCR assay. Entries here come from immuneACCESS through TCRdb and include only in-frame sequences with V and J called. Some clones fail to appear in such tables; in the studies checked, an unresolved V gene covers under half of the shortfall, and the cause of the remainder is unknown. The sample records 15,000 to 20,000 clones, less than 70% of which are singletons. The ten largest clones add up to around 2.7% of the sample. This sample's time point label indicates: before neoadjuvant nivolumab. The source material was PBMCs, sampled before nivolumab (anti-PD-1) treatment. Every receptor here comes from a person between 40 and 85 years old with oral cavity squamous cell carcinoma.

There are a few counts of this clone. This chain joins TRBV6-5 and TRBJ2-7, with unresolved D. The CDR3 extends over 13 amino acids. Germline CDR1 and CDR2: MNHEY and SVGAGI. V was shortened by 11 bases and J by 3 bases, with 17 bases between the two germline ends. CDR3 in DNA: TGTGCCGGATACCGCTTCCAGAACTACGAGCAGTACTTC. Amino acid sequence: CAGYRFQNYEQYF.

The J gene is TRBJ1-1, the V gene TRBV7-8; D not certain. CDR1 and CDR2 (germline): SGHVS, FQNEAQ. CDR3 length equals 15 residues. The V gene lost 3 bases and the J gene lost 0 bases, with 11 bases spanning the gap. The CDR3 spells CASSFNGRVNTEAFF. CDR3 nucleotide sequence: TGTGCCAGCAGCTTTAACGGACGGGTGAACACTGAAGCTTTCTTT. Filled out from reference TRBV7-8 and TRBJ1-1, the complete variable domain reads GAGVSQSPRYKVAKRGQDVALRCDPISGHVSLFWYQQALGQGPEFLTYFQNEAQLDKSGLPSDRFFAERPEGSVSTLKIQRTQQEDSAVYLCASSFNGRVNTEAFFGQGTRLTVV.

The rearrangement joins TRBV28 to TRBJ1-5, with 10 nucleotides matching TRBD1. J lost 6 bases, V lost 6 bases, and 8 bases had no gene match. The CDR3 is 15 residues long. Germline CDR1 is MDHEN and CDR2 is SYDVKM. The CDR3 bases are TGTGCCAGCAGCCACGGGACAGGGGATTTTCAGCCCCAGCATTTT. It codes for CASSHGTGDFQPQHF. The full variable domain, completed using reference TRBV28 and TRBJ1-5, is DVKVTQSSRYLVKRTGEKVFLECVQDMDHENMFWYRQDPGLGLRLIYFSYDVKMKEKGDIPEGYSVSREKKERFSLILESASTNQTSMYLCASSHGTGDFQPQHFGDGTRLSIL.

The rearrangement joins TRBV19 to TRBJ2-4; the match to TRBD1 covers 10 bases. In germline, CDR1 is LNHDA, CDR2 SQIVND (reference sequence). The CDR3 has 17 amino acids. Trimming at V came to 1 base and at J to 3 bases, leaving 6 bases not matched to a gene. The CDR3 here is CASSIGATGGNKNIQYF. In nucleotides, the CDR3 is TGTGCCAGTAGTATAGGGGCGACAGGGGGCAACAAAAACATTCAGTACTTC.

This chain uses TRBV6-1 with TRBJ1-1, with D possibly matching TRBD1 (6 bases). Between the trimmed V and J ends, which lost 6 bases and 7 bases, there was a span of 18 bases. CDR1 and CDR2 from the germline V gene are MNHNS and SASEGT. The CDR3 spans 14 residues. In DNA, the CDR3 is TGTGCCAGCAGCGGAGGACAGTTCGAAGTTGAAGCTTTCTTT. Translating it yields CASSGGQFEVEAFF.

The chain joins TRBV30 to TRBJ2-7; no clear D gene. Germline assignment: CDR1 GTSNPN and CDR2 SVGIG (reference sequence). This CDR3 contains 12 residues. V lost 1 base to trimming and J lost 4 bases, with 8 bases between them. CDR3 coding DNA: TGTGCCTGGAGTGAGGACCGTTACGAGCAGTACTTC. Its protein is CAWSEDRYEQYF.

The CDR3 reads CASSQLAGGPGEQYF. The CDR3 DNA sequence: TGCGCCAGCAGCCAACTAGCGGGAGGGCCTGGGGAGCAGTACTTC. V is TRBV4-1 and J is TRBJ2-7; TRBD2 matches at 12 bases. The CDR3 is 15 residues long. Germline values: CDR1 MGHRA, CDR2 YSYEKL. Trimming cost V 2 bases and J 7 bases; bases outside gene matches: 6.

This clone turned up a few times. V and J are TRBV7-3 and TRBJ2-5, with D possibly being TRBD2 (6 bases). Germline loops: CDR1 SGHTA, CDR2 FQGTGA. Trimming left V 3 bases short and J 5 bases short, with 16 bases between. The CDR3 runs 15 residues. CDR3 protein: CASSFLSGGIETQYF. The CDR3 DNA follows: TGTGCCAGCAGCTTCCTTAGCGGCGGGATTGAGACCCAGTACTTC.

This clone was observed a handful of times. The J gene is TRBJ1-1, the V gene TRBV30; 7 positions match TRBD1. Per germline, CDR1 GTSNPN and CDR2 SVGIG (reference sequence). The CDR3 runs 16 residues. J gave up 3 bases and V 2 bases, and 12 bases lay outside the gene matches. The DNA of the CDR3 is TGTGCCTGGAGTCCCGCCCTTGGGCAGGGGGACACTGAAGCTTTCTTT. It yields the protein CAWSPALGQGDTEAFF. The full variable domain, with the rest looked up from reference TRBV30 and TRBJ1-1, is SQTIHQWPATLVQPVGSPLSLECTVEGTSNPNLYWYRQAAGRGLQLLFYSVGIGQISSEVPQNLSASRPQDRQFILSSKKLLLSDSGFYLCAWSPALGQGDTEAFFGQGTRLTVV.

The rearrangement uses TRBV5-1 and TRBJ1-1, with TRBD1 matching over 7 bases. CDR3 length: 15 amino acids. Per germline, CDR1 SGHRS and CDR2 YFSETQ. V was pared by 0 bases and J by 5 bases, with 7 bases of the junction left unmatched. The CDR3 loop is CASSLEQGVVTEAFF. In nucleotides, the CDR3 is TGCGCCAGCAGCTTGGAGCAGGGGGTGGTTACTGAAGCTTTCTTT.

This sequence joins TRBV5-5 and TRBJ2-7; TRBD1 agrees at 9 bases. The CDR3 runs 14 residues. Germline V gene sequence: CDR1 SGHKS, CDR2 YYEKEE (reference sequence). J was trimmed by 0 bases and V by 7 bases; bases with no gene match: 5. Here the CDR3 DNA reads TGTGCCAGCCTAGACAGGGGGAGCTCCTACGAGCAGTACTTC. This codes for CASLDRGSSYEQYF.

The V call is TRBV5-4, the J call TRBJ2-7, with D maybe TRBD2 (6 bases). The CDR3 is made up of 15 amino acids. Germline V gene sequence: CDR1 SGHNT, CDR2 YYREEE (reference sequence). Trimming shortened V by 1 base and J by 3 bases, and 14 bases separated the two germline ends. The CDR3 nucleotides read TGTGCCAGCAGCTTGAGTAGCGGTTTTAACTACGAGCAGTACTTC. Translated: CASSLSSGFNYEQYF.

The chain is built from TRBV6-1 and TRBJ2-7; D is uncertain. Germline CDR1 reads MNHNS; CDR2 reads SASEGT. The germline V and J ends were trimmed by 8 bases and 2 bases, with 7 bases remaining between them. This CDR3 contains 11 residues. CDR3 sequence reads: CASSRAYEQYF. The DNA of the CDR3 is TGTGCCAGCTCGAGAGCCTACGAGCAGTACTTC.

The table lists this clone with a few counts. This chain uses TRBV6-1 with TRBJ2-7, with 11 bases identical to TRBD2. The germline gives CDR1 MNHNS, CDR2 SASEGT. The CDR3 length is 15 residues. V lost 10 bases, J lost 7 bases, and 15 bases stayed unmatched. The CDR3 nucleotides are TGTGCCACCGATACACCGGGACTAGCGGATCTGGAGCAGTACTTC. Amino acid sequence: CATDTPGLADLEQYF.

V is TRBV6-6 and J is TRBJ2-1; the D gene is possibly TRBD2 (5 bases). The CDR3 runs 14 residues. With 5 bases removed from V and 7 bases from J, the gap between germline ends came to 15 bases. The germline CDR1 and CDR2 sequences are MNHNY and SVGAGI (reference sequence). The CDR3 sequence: CASSPDLGFNEQFF. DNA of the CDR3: TGTGCCAGCAGTCCGGACTTGGGGTTTAATGAGCAGTTCTTC.

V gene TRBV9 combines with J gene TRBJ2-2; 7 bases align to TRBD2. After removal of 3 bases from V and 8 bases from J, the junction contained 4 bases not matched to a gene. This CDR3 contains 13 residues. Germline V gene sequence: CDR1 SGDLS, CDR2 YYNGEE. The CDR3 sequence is CASSAQREGELFF. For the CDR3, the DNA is TGTGCCAGCAGCGCCCAGCGGGAAGGGGAGCTGTTTTTT. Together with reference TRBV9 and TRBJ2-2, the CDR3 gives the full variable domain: DSGVTQTPKHLITATGQRVTLRCSPRSGDLSVYWYQQSLDQGLQFLIQYYNGEERAKGNILERFSAQQFPDLHSELNLSSLELGDSALYFCASSAQREGELFFGEGSRLTVL.

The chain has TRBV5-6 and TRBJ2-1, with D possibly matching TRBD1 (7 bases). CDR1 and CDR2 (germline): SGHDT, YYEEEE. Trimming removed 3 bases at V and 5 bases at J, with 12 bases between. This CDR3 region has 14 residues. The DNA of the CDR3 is TGTGCCAGCAGCTGGGGGGACAGCAACAATGAGCAGTTCTTC. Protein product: CASSWGDSNNEQFF.

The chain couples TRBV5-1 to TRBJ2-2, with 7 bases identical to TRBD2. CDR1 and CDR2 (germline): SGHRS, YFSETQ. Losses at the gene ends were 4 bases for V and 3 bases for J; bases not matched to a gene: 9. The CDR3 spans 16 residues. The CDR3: CASSQLGGRDTGELFF. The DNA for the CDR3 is TGCGCCAGCAGCCAACTCGGGGGGAGAGACACCGGGGAGCTGTTTTTT. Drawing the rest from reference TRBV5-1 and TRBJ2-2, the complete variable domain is KAGVTQTPRYLIKTRGQQVTLSCSPISGHRSVSWYQQTPGQGLQFLFEYFSETQRNKGNFPGRFSGRQFSNSRSEMNVSTLELGDSALYLCASSQLGGRDTGELFFGEGSRLTVL.

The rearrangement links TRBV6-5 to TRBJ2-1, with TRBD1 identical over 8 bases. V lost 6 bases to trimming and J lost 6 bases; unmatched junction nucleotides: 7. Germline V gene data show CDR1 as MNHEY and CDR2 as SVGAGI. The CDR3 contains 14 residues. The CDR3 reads CASSRDRRSNEQFF. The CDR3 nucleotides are TGTGCCAGCAGCCGGGACAGGCGATCCAATGAGCAGTTCTTC.